This T cell receptor (beta chain) was sequenced in a study of radiation and T cells in renal cell carcinoma. Study context: Nephrectomy followed 15 Gy stereotactic body radiation by 4 weeks. Study findings and constraints: No pretreatment tumor biopsies were available for baseline clonotypes. From baseline, blood top tumor clonotypes peaked at 2 weeks post-radiation.

Comment on this clone: Its cognate antigen is unknown.

Assay used: immunoSEQ multiplex PCR; TCRdb lists only in-frame clones, some missing. The sample has 100,000 to 150,000 clones, 88% seen once. Between the trimmed V and J ends, which lost 5 bases and 6 bases, there was a span of 19 bases. Germline CDR1 reads LNHNV; CDR2 reads YYDKDF (reference sequence). This CDR3 has 15 residues. The sample's time point: blood 2 weeks post-SBRT. Sample treatment: 15 Gy SBRT to primary tumor, nephrectomy 4 weeks later. This receptor was obtained from a woman aged 65 to 85 with renal cell carcinoma. The input for sequencing was blood, taken from a patient whose treatment included radiotherapy and nephrectomy. The chain links TRBV15 to TRBJ1-2; D is possibly TRBD1 (5 bases). As DNA, the CDR3 is TGTGCCACCAGCGGCGAAGCCCAGGGCGAGGATGGCTACACCTTC. Translation gives CATSGEAQGEDGYTF.